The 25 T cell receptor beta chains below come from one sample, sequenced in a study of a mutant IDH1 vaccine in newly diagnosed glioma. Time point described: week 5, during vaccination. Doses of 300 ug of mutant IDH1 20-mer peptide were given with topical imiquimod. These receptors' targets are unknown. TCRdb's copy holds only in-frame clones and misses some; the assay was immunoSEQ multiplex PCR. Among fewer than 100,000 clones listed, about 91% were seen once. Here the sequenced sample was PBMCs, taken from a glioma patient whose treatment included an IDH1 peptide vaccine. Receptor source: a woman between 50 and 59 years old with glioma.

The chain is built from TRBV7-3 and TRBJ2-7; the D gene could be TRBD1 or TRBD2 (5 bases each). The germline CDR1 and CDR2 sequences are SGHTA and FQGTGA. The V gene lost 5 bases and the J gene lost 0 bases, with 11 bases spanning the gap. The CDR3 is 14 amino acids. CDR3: CASSPGRSSYEQYF. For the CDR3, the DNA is TGTGCCAGCAGCCCGGGACGTTCCTCCTACGAGCAGTACTTC.

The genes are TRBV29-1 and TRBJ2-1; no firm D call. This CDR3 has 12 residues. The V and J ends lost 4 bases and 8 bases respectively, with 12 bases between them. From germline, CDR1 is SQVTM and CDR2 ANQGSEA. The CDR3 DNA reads TGCAGCGTTGTTGACGTGACGTATGAGCAGTTCTTC. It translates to CSVVDVTYEQFF.

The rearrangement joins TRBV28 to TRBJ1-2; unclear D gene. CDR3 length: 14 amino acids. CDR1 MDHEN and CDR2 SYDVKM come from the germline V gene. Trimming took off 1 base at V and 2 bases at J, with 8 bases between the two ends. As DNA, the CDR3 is TGTGCCAGCAGTTTATTGGGCAGCAACTATGGCTACACCTTC. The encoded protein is CASSLLGSNYGYTF.

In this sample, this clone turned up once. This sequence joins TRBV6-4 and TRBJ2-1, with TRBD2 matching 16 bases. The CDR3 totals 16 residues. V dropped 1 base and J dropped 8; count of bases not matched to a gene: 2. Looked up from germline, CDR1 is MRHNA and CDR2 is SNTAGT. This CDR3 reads CASSDLGTSGRDEQFF. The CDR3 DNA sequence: TGTGCCAGCAGTGACTTAGGGACTAGCGGGAGGGATGAGCAGTTCTTC.

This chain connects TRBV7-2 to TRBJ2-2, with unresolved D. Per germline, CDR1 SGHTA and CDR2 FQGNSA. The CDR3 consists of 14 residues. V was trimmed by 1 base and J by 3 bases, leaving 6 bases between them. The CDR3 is CASSLGPYTGELFF. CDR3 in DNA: TGTGCCAGCAGCTTAGGGCCCTACACCGGGGAGCTGTTTTTT.

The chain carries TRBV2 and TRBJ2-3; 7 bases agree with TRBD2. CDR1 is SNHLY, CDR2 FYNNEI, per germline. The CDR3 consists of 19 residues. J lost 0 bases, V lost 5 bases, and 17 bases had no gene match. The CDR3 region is CASSPLPMREMVSTDTQYF. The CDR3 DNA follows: TGTGCCAGCAGTCCACTTCCTATGCGGGAGATGGTTAGCACAGATACGCAGTATTTT.

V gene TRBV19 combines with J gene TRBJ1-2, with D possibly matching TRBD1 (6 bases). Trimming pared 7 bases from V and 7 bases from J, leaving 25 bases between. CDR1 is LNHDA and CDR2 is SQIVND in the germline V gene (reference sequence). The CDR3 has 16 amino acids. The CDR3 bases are TGTGCCAGTACCACAGGCGGGCCGGGGGCGGTCGTTGGCTACACCTTC. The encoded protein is CASTTGGPGAVVGYTF.

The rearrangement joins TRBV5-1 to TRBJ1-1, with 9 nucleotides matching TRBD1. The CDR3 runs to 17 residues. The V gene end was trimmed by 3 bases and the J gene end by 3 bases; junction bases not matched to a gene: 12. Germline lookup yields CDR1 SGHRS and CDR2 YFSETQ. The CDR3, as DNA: TGCGCCAGCAGCTCCCGACTCCCCGGGACAGGGTACACTGAAGCTTTCTTT. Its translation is CASSSRLPGTGYTEAFF.

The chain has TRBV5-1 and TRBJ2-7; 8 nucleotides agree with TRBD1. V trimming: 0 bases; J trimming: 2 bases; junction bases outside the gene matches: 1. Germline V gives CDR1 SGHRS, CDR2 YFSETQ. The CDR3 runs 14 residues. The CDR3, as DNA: TGCGCCAGCAGCTTGGAACAGGGGGCCTACGAGCAGTACTTC. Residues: CASSLEQGAYEQYF. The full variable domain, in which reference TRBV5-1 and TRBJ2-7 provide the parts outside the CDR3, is KAGVTQTPRYLIKTRGQQVTLSCSPISGHRSVSWYQQTPGQGLQFLFEYFSETQRNKGNFPGRFSGRQFSNSRSEMNVSTLELGDSALYLCASSLEQGAYEQYFGPGTRLTVT.

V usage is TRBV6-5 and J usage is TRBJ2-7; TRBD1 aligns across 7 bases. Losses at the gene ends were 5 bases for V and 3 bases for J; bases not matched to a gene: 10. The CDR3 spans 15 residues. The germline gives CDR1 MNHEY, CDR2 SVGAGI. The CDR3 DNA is TGTGCCAGCAGTCTCTCCCCGGGACAGAACTACGAGCAGTACTTC. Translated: CASSLSPGQNYEQYF.

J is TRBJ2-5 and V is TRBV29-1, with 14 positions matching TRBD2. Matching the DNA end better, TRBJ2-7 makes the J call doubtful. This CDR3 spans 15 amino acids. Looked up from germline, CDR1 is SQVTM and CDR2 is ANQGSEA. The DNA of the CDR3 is TGCAGCGTTGACGGGACTAGCGGGGGAACCTACGAGCAGTACTTC. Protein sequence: CSVDGTSGGTYEQYF.

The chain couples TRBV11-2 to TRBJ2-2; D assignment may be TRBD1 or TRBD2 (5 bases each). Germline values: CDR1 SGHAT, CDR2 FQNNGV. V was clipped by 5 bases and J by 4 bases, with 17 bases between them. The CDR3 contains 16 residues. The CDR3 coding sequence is TGTGCCAGCAGCCAGATGGGCAGTGGGGGCACCGGGGAGCTGTTTTTT. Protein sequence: CASSQMGSGGTGELFF.

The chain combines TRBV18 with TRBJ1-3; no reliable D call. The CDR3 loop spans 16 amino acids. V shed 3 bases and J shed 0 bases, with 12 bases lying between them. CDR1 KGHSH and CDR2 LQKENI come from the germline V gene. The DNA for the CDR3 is TGTGCCAGCTCACCCTTGGCAGAAACCTCTGGAAACACCATATATTTT. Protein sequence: CASSPLAETSGNTIYF. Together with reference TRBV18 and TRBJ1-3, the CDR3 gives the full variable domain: NAGVMQNPRHLVRRRGQEARLRCSPMKGHSHVYWYRQLPEEGLKFMVYLQKENIIDESGMPKERFSAEFPKEGPSILRIQQVVRGDSAAYFCASSPLAETSGNTIYFGEGSWLTVV.

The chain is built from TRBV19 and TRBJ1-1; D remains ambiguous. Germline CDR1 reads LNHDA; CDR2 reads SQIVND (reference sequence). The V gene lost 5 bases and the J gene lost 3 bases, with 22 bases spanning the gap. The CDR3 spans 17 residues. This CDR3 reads CASSSVPLVGWHTEAFF. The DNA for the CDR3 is TGTGCCAGTAGTTCGGTCCCCCTCGTGGGGTGGCACACTGAAGCTTTCTTT. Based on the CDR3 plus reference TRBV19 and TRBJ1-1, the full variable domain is DGGITQSPKYLFRKEGQNVTLSCEQNLNHDAMYWYRQDPGQGLRLIYYSQIVNDFQKGDIAEGYSVSREKKESFPLTVTSAQKNPTAFYLCASSSVPLVGWHTEAFFGQGTRLTVV.

The CDR3 DNA is TGTGCCTGGAGCCCCTTCGCGGGCTTCTACAATGAGCAGTTCTTC. Translating gives CAWSPFAGFYNEQFF. The chain carries TRBV30 and TRBJ2-1, with D tentatively TRBD2 (5 bases). Germline CDR1 and CDR2: GTSNPN and SVGIG (reference sequence). Trimming took off 3 bases at V and 3 bases at J, with 15 bases between the two ends. CDR3 length equals 15 residues.

In nucleotides, the CDR3 is TGTGCCAGCAGTTTCCCCGGACAGGGAGGCACTGAAGCTTTCTTT. Translation: CASSFPGQGGTEAFF. The rearrangement uses TRBV28 and TRBJ1-1, with 8 bases lining up with TRBD1. Germline lookup yields CDR1 MDHEN and CDR2 SYDVKM. CDR3 length equals 15 residues. V lost 3 bases and J lost 4; bases outside the gene matches: 7.

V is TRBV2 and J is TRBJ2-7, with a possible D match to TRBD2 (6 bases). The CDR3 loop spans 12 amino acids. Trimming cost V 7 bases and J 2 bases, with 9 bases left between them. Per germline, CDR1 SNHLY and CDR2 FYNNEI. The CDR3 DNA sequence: TGTGCCAGCACTAGCGATGCCTACGAGCAGTACTTC. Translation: CASTSDAYEQYF.

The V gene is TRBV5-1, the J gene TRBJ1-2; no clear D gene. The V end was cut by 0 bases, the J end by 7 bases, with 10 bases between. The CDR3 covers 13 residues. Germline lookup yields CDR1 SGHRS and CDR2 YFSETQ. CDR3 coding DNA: TGCGCCAGCAGCTTGGGGGTGCATTTTGGCTACACCTTC. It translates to CASSLGVHFGYTF.

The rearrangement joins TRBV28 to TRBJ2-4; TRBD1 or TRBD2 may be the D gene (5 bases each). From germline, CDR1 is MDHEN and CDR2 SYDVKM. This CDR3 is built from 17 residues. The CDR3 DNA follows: TGTGCTTCTGCCCTACCGGGACCCCCGGGTGGGGAAAACATTCAGTACTTC. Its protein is CASALPGPPGGENIQYF.

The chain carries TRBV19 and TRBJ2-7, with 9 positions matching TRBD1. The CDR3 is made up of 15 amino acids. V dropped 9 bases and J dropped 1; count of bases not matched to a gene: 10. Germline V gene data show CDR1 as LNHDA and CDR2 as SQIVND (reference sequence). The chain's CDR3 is CASPPGQGGSYEQYF. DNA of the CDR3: TGTGCCAGCCCGCCGGGACAGGGAGGTTCCTACGAGCAGTACTTC.

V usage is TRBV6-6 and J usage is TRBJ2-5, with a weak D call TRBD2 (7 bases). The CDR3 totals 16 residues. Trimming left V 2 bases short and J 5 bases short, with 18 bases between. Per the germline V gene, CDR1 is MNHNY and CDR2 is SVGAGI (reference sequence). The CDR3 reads CASSYVPSGGGETQYF. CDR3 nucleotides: TGTGCCAGCAGTTACGTCCCTAGCGGAGGGGGGGAGACCCAGTACTTC.

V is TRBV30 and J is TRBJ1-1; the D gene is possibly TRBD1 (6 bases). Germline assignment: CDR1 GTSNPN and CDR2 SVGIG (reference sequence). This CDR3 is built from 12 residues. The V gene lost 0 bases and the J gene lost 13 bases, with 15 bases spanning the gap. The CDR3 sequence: CAWSVQRTAVFF. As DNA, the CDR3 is TGTGCCTGGAGTGTACAGAGGACAGCAGTTTTCTTT.

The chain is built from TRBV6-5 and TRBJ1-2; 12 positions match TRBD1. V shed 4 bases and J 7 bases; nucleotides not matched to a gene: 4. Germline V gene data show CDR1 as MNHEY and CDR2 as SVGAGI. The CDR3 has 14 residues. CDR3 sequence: CASSFQGQGAGYTF. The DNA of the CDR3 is TGTGCCAGCAGTTTTCAGGGACAGGGGGCTGGCTACACCTTC.

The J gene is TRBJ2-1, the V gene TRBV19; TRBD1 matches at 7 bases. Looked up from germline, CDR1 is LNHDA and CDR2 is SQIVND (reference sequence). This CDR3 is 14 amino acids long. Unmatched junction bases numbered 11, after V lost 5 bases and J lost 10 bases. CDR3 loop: CASSPRQGWEEQFF. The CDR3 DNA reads TGTGCCAGTAGTCCCCGACAGGGATGGGAAGAGCAGTTCTTC.

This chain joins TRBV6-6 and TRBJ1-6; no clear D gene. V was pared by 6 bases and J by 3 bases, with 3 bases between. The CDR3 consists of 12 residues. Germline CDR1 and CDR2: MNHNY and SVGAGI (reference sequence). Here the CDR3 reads CASRDYNSPLHF. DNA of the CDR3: TGTGCCAGCAGGGACTATAATTCACCCCTCCACTTT.